This entry describes one TCR beta chain. The antigen is undetermined. The trim removed 6 bases at V and 4 bases at J, leaving 11 bases unmatched. The CDR3 totals 16 residues. Germline assignment: CDR1 KGHSH and CDR2 LQKENI. This entry belongs to a study of vaccination effects on CD4 cells after COVID-19. Study details: Post-vaccine sample collection fell at a median of 72 days after the second dose.

Study observations and caveats: Convalescent patients were scarce in the study, and it lacked early post-infection timepoints. Healthy vaccinees had only 1 of 255 vaccine-induced clones cross-react with common cold coronaviruses.

Viral peptide pool expansion of antigen-specific CD4+ T cells preceded sequencing in the ViraFEST assay. The authors isolated CD4+ T cells after nine to eleven days of culture. The participants, recipients of two vaccine doses, got either BNT162b2 or mRNA-1273. The repertoire was sequenced with immunoSEQ multiplex PCR; TCRdb's copy has only in-frame clones and lacks some. The data hold around 59,000 clones, with roughly 78% observed a single time. The chain employs TRBV18 and TRBJ2-5; TRBD1 aligns across 10 bases. The sample was CD4+ T cells from PBMCs cultured with HCoV-OC43 spike peptides, taken after COVID-19 vaccination. The subset was: HCoV-OC43 spike overlapping peptide pool stimulation. The receptor comes from a human donor who received a COVID-19 vaccine. In DNA form, the CDR3 reads TGTGCCAGCTCCCGAGGACAGGGGGAGATCGGAGAGACCCAGTACTTC. This encodes CASSRGQGEIGETQYF.